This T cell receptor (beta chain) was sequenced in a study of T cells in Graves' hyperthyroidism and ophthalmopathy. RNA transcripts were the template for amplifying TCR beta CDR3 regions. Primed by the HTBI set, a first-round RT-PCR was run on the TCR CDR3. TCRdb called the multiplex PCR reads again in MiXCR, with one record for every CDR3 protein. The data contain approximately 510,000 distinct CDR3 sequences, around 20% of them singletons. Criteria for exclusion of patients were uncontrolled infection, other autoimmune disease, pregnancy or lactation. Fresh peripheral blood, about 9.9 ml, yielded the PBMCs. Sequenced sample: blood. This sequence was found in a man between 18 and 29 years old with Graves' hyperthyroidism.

This CDR3 reads CASSQPSGETQYF. CDR3 coding DNA: TGTGCCAGCAGCCAACCTAGCGGGGAGACCCAGTACTTC. This chain connects TRBV3-1 to TRBJ2-5; 8 nucleotides align to TRBD2. V was pared by 2 bases and J by 5 bases, with 1 base of the junction left unmatched. The length of the CDR3 is 13 residues. Germline-derived CDR1 and CDR2 are LGHDT and YNNKEL (reference sequence).